What follows are 26 T cell receptor beta chains derived from one specimen sequenced in a study of cytomegalovirus exposure and HLA in healthy donors. Some clones are missing from TCRdb's copy, which holds only in-frame ones; the method was immunoSEQ multiplex PCR. The table has about 400,000 clones, 70% to 90% seen once. The sequenced sample was PBMCs. These receptors originate from a young woman in good health and CMV-seronegative.

V and J are TRBV5-1 and TRBJ1-6; TRBD1 aligns across 10 bases. There are 14 residues in the CDR3. In germline, CDR1 is SGHRS, CDR2 YFSETQ. V gave up 0 bases and J gave up 9 bases; unmatched junction bases: 0. Here the CDR3 DNA reads TGCGCCAGCAGCTTGGGACAGGGGGCTTCACCCCTCCACTTT. Translating gives CASSLGQGASPLHF.

The chain links TRBV5-8 to TRBJ2-1, with TRBD1 as a possible D gene (6 bases). There are 17 residues in the CDR3. Germline CDR1 SGHTS, CDR2 YDEGEE. V lost 6 bases to trimming and J lost 0 bases, with 19 bases between them. The CDR3 here is CASTKGDTLSSYNEQFF. The CDR3, as DNA: TGTGCCAGCACCAAGGGGGACACTTTAAGCTCCTACAATGAGCAGTTCTTC. Combining the CDR3 with reference TRBV5-8 and TRBJ2-1 gives the whole variable domain EAGVTQSPTHLIKTRGQQATLRCSPISGHTSVYWYQQALGLGLQFLLWYDEGEERNRGNFPPRFSGRQFPNYSSELNVNALELEDSALYLCASTKGDTLSSYNEQFFGPGTRLTVL.

V is TRBV29-1 and J is TRBJ2-1; 7 bases match TRBD1. Trimming at V came to 6 bases and at J to 7 bases, leaving 6 bases not matched to a gene. This CDR3 has 12 amino acids. Germline CDR1 is SQVTM and CDR2 is ANQGSEA. CDR3 sequence (DNA): TGCAGCGTAGTAAAACAGGGGAATGAGCAGTTCTTC. It encodes CSVVKQGNEQFF.

The chain employs TRBV4-1 and TRBJ2-5, with 12 bases aligning to TRBD2. This CDR3 contains 19 residues. V shed 0 bases, J shed 0 bases, and the junction held 8 bases outside the gene matches. In germline, CDR1 is MGHRA, CDR2 YSYEKL. In DNA, the CDR3 is TGCGCCAGCAGCCAAGATCAACTAGCGGGGGGCGGGTACCAAGAGACCCAGTACTTC. Protein sequence: CASSQDQLAGGGYQETQYF.

This clone was observed a single time. V usage is TRBV9 and J usage is TRBJ2-1; 13 bases agree with TRBD2. The CDR3 contains 15 residues. V dropped 0 bases and J dropped 7; count of bases not matched to a gene: 1. Per germline, CDR1 SGDLS and CDR2 YYNGEE. The chain's CDR3 is CASSVGTSGGNEQFF. Here the CDR3 DNA reads TGTGCCAGCAGCGTAGGGACTAGCGGGGGTAATGAGCAGTTCTTC.

This chain links TRBV4-2 with TRBJ2-7, with 8 bases identical to TRBD2. Germline V gives CDR1 LGHNA, CDR2 YNFKEQ. The CDR3 covers 16 residues. J gave up 5 bases and V 0 bases, and 9 bases lay outside the gene matches. The CDR3 spells CASSQDPSGGLNEQYF. The CDR3 DNA follows: TGTGCCAGCAGCCAAGATCCGAGCGGGGGATTAAACGAGCAGTACTTC.

This rearrangement joins TRBV20-1 to TRBJ1-1, with D possibly matching TRBD1 (6 bases). The V end was cut by 3 bases, the J end by 11 bases, with 13 bases between. Germline V lookup: CDR1 DFQATT, CDR2 SNEGSKA (reference sequence). This CDR3 spans 11 amino acids. The chain's CDR3 is CSASAGVNAFF. The CDR3 nucleotides are TGCAGTGCTAGTGCAGGGGTGAACGCTTTCTTT.

The J gene is TRBJ2-7, the V gene TRBV5-1; TRBD2 matches at 12 bases. The CDR3 contains 14 residues. CDR1 is SGHRS, CDR2 YFSETQ, per germline. J gave up 5 bases and V 4 bases, and 4 bases lay outside the gene matches. CDR3 sequence (DNA): TGCGCCAGCAGCCTGGGACTAGCGGGTCACGAGCAGTACTTC. Translated: CASSLGLAGHEQYF.

Comment on this clone: Other DNA sequences in this sample translate to the same CDR3. J is TRBJ2-7 and V is TRBV28, with D uncertain. The CDR3 is 11 residues long. The V end lost 2 bases, the J end lost 3 bases, and 2 bases lay between the germline ends. Germline CDR1 and CDR2: MDHEN and SYDVKM. Written as DNA, the CDR3 is TGTGCCAGCAGTTTACTCTACGAGCAGTACTTC. Amino acids: CASSLLYEQYF.

V and J are TRBV28 and TRBJ1-2, with 7 bases matching TRBD1. The V gene end was trimmed by 5 bases and the J gene end by 6 bases; junction bases not matched to a gene: 9. From germline, CDR1 is MDHEN and CDR2 SYDVKM. The CDR3 loop spans 14 amino acids. For the CDR3, the DNA is TGTGCCAGCAGTCCAGGGGGGCGGGGACATGGCTACACCTTC. Protein: CASSPGGRGHGYTF.

Here the CDR3 reads CASSLTSGTGELFF. Here the CDR3 DNA reads TGTGCCAGCAGTTTGACTAGCGGGACCGGGGAGCTGTTTTTT. V gene TRBV27 combines with J gene TRBJ2-2; 10 bases fit TRBD2. The CDR3 extends over 14 amino acids. CDR1 MNHEY and CDR2 SMNVEV come from the germline V gene (reference sequence). The junction had 0 bases not matched to a gene; V was cut back by 3 bases and J by 5 bases.

The J gene is TRBJ2-7, the V gene TRBV28; TRBD1 aligns across 7 bases. CDR3 length: 13 residues. V shed 7 bases, J shed 2 bases, and the junction held 5 bases outside the gene matches. Germline V CDR1 and CDR2: MDHEN, SYDVKM. The CDR3 spells CASTRQGPYEQYF. The CDR3 nucleotides read TGTGCCAGCACAAGACAGGGTCCCTACGAGCAGTACTTC.

The rearrangement uses TRBV15 and TRBJ1-5; 7 nucleotides agree with TRBD1. Germline V gene sequence: CDR1 LNHNV, CDR2 YYDKDF (reference sequence). The CDR3 is made up of 14 amino acids. V was pared by 0 bases and J by 5 bases, with 1 base of the junction left unmatched. The CDR3 coding sequence is TGTGCCACCAGCAGAGACAGGGGGGATCAGCCCCAGCATTTT. This encodes CATSRDRGDQPQHF.

The chain joins TRBV28 to TRBJ1-1, with 7 bases that match TRBD1. Germline V gene sequence: CDR1 MDHEN, CDR2 SYDVKM. Unmatched junction bases numbered 9, after V lost 6 bases and J lost 2 bases. The CDR3 has 15 amino acids. CDR3 sequence reads: CASSPRDSLNTEAFF. CDR3 DNA sequence: TGTGCCAGCAGCCCAAGGGACAGCCTTAACACTGAAGCTTTCTTT. The full variable domain, with the rest looked up from reference TRBV28 and TRBJ1-1, is DVKVTQSSRYLVKRTGEKVFLECVQDMDHENMFWYRQDPGLGLRLIYFSYDVKMKEKGDIPEGYSVSREKKERFSLILESASTNQTSMYLCASSPRDSLNTEAFFGQGTRLTVV.

V and J are TRBV2 and TRBJ2-3, with a weak D call TRBD1 (5 bases). The V gene's germline CDR1 is SNHLY and CDR2 FYNNEI. Trimming shortened V by 6 bases and J by 2 bases, and 12 bases separated the two germline ends. This CDR3 has 14 amino acids. In nucleotides, the CDR3 is TGTGCCAGCAGCTTTTCAGGGCTCACAGATACGCAGTATTTT. This encodes CASSFSGLTDTQYF.

The V gene is TRBV28, the J gene TRBJ1-2; D perhaps matches TRBD1 (6 bases). V was clipped by 5 bases and J by 0 bases, with 13 bases between them. The CDR3 spans 15 residues. Germline values: CDR1 MDHEN, CDR2 SYDVKM. The CDR3 DNA reads as TGTGCCAGCAGTCCCATGGGGGCTGCTAACTATGGCTACACCTTC. Protein: CASSPMGAANYGYTF.

This clone was counted between two and nine times. The J gene is TRBJ1-2, the V gene TRBV9, with D hard to call. Germline CDR1 SGDLS, CDR2 YYNGEE. This CDR3 comprises 15 residues. V shed 0 bases and J shed 3 bases, with 12 bases lying between them. The CDR3 spells CASSVVDGPDYGYTF. In DNA, the CDR3 is TGTGCCAGCAGCGTAGTCGATGGGCCAGACTATGGCTACACCTTC.

The rearrangement uses TRBV21-1 and TRBJ2-7; the table gives TRBD1 as D, unverified against the DNA. TRBV21-1 is noted as a pseudogene. The CDR3 is made up of 15 amino acids. CDR3: CASSKIDRGHGEQYF. The CDR3 nucleotides read TGTGCCAGCAGCAAGATAGACAGGGGGCATGGGGAGCAGTACTTC.

This chain uses TRBV28 with TRBJ1-2; D may be TRBD1 (6 bases). The CDR3 sequence is 14 residues long. Germline values: CDR1 MDHEN, CDR2 SYDVKM. Trimming shortened V by 3 bases and J by 4 bases, and 12 bases separated the two germline ends. The chain's CDR3 is CASSFPGASYGYTF. The CDR3 nucleotides read TGTGCCAGCAGTTTCCCAGGGGCTAGCTATGGCTACACCTTC.

This chain uses TRBV14 with TRBJ2-1; 8 bases agree with TRBD2. V trimming: 1 base; J trimming: 15 bases; junction bases outside the gene matches: 5. This CDR3 region has 12 residues. Per the germline V gene, CDR1 is SGHDN and CDR2 is FVKESK. The CDR3 here is CASSQAGTSWFF. The DNA of the CDR3 is TGTGCCAGCAGCCAAGCCGGGACTAGTTGGTTCTTC.

The chain couples TRBV11-2 to TRBJ1-1; D not resolved. Germline CDR1 reads SGHAT; CDR2 reads FQNNGV. The CDR3 spans 13 residues. V was shortened by 1 base and J by 4 bases, with 7 bases between the two germline ends. The CDR3 region has the DNA TGTGCCAGCAGCTTAGCGTGGGCCACTGAAGCTTTCTTT. It is translated as CASSLAWATEAFF. Full variable domain (remainder filled in from reference TRBV11-2 and TRBJ1-1): EAGVAQSPRYKIIEKRQSVAFWCNPISGHATLYWYQQILGQGPKLLIQFQNNGVVDDSQLPKDRFSAERLKGVDSTLKIQPAKLEDSAVYLCASSLAWATEAFFGQGTRLTVV.

The V call is TRBV18, the J call TRBJ1-2; 7 nucleotides agree with TRBD1. This CDR3 is built from 13 residues. Germline V CDR1 and CDR2: KGHSH, LQKENI. V lost 5 bases and J lost 1; bases outside the gene matches: 1. The CDR3 DNA reads TGTGCCAGCTCAGACAGGGATAACTATGGCTACACCTTC. This translates into CASSDRDNYGYTF. Full variable domain (outside the CDR3, taken from reference TRBV18 and TRBJ1-2): NAGVMQNPRHLVRRRGQEARLRCSPMKGHSHVYWYRQLPEEGLKFMVYLQKENIIDESGMPKERFSAEFPKEGPSILRIQQVVRGDSAAYFCASSDRDNYGYTFGSGTRLTVV.

This chain uses TRBV18 with TRBJ2-6; 9 bases fit TRBD2. This CDR3 has 18 amino acids. CDR1 KGHSH and CDR2 LQKENI come from the germline V gene. Losses at the gene ends were 1 base for V and 0 bases for J; bases not matched to a gene: 4. Here the CDR3 reads CASSPRTSGLSGANVLTF. In DNA, the CDR3 is TGTGCCAGCTCACCACGAACTAGCGGGCTCTCTGGGGCCAACGTCCTGACTTTC.

The rearrangement joins TRBV19 to TRBJ1-4; 7 bases fit TRBD1. The CDR3 sequence is 16 residues long. Germline V gene data show CDR1 as LNHDA and CDR2 as SQIVND (reference sequence). V shed 4 bases, J shed 4 bases, and the junction held 9 bases outside the gene matches. CDR3 protein: CASSKGATDFNEKLFF. The DNA for the CDR3 is TGTGCCAGTAGTAAGGGGGCGACCGATTTTAATGAAAAACTGTTTTTT.

The gene calls are TRBV2 and TRBJ2-3; 13 bases match TRBD2. V shed 6 bases, J shed 4 bases, and the junction held 7 bases outside the gene matches. The germline gives CDR1 SNHLY, CDR2 FYNNEI. This CDR3 has 16 residues. CDR3 coding DNA: TGTGCCAGCAGACCCCTGGGACTAGCGGGATCAGATACGCAGTATTTT. It yields the protein CASRPLGLAGSDTQYF.

The chain joins TRBV27 to TRBJ2-3; TRBD2 matches 14 bases. The CDR3 loop spans 17 amino acids. V lost 1 base and J lost 3; bases outside the gene matches: 3. Germline loops: CDR1 MNHEY, CDR2 SMNVEV (reference sequence). The CDR3 nucleotides are TGTGCCAGCAGTTTATTGGGACTAGCGGGAGATACAGATACGCAGTATTTT. It specifies CASSLLGLAGDTDTQYF.